This is a list of T cell receptor beta chains from one sample in a study. MiXCR, run by TCRdb on the 5' RACE reads, gives a single entry per CDR3 protein. The table has 30,000 to 40,000 distinct CDR3 sequences, roughly 26% seen once. The sequenced sample was naive CD4+ T cells sorted from a lymph node. Every receptor here comes from a female donor with breast cancer. Both conserved end residues are part of each CDR3. D genes are given only for firm matches. The size of a clone is reported for some rows only, either as once, few or many, or as a class for expanded clones.

d_call: -
v_call: TRBV30
clone_size: -
j_call: TRBJ2-1
cdr3_nt: TGTGCCTGGAGTGTACTTGGGGGCCGGTACAATGAGCAGTTCTTC
cdr3_aa: CAWSVLGGRYNEQFF

d_call: TRBD1
v_call: TRBV28
clone_size: -
j_call: TRBJ1-2
cdr3_nt: TGTGCCAGCACCCCGTCCGGGACAGGGGTCTATGGCTACACCTTC
cdr3_aa: CASTPSGTGVYGYTF

d_call: TRBD1
v_call: TRBV6-5
clone_size: -
j_call: TRBJ1-3
cdr3_nt: TGTGCCAGCAGTCGTACAGGGGGTGGAAACACCATATATTTT
cdr3_aa: CASSRTGGGNTIYF

d_call: -
v_call: TRBV5-5
clone_size: few
j_call: TRBJ2-4
cdr3_nt: TGTGCCAGCAGCTTGGTCACAGGGGGGGTTAACATTCAGTACTTC
cdr3_aa: CASSLVTGGVNIQYF

d_call: -
v_call: TRBV20-1
clone_size: -
j_call: TRBJ2-5
cdr3_nt: TGCAGTGCTAGAATAGGGGGGAGAGGAAGGGAGACCCAGTACTTC
cdr3_aa: CSARIGGRGRETQYF

d_call: TRBD2
v_call: TRBV5-1
clone_size: -
j_call: TRBJ2-5
cdr3_nt: TGCGCCAGCAGCTATCGGGCGGGAGACGGGTCAGAGACCCAGTACTTC
cdr3_aa: CASSYRAGDGSETQYF

d_call: -
v_call: TRBV7-2
clone_size: -
j_call: TRBJ2-2
cdr3_nt: TGTGCCAGCAGTCCTGGGCGGATTGGCACCGGGGAGCTGTTTTTT
cdr3_aa: CASSPGRIGTGELFF

d_call: -
v_call: TRBV5-1
clone_size: -
j_call: TRBJ1-1
cdr3_nt: TGCGCCAGCAGCTTGGAATCGGGACTTCAAGTTTTCTTT
cdr3_aa: CASSLESGLQVFF

d_call: -
v_call: TRBV7-9
clone_size: -
j_call: TRBJ1-2
cdr3_nt: TGTGCCAGCACTTTCGAGAGCCAGTCCTATGGCTACACCTTC
cdr3_aa: CASTFESQSYGYTF

d_call: TRBD2
v_call: TRBV9
clone_size: medium-sized
j_call: TRBJ2-7
cdr3_nt: TGTGCCAGCAGCCCCGGACTAGCGCGGTACGAGCAGTACTTC
cdr3_aa: CASSPGLARYEQYF

d_call: -
v_call: TRBV9
clone_size: medium-sized
j_call: TRBJ2-5
cdr3_nt: TGTGCCAGCAGCGGGGAGACCCAGTACTTC
cdr3_aa: CASSGETQYF

d_call: -
v_call: TRBV4-2
clone_size: -
j_call: TRBJ2-1
cdr3_nt: TGTGCCAGCAGCCAAGACCGGGGCCCGCCGGGGAATGAGCAGTTCTTC
cdr3_aa: CASSQDRGPPGNEQFF

d_call: TRBD1
v_call: TRBV12-3/TRBV12-4
clone_size: many
j_call: TRBJ1-5
cdr3_nt: TGTGCCAGCAGTCAAACAGGGGGAGGTCAGCCCCAGCATTTT
cdr3_aa: CASSQTGGGQPQHF

d_call: -
v_call: TRBV5-4
clone_size: few
j_call: TRBJ2-2
cdr3_nt: TGTGCCAGCAGCTTGCAGGGCCCACTTGCCGGGGAGCTGTTTTTT
cdr3_aa: CASSLQGPLAGELFF

d_call: TRBD1
v_call: TRBV5-6
clone_size: few
j_call: TRBJ1-1
cdr3_nt: TGTGCCAGCAGTTTCCAGGGACAGACGGAAGCTTTCTTT
cdr3_aa: CASSFQGQTEAFF

d_call: TRBD1
v_call: TRBV4-1
clone_size: -
j_call: TRBJ2-7
cdr3_nt: TGCGCCAGCAGCCAAGAAGGAGAGGCGACAGGGCCAACCTCCCTACTGGAGCAGTACTTC
cdr3_aa: CASSQEGEATGPTSLLEQYF

d_call: -
v_call: TRBV28
clone_size: -
j_call: TRBJ2-3
cdr3_nt: TGTGCCAGCAGGAGTGTGGGGGGGCCTCGCGACACGCAGTATTTT
cdr3_aa: CASRSVGGPRDTQYF